This T cell receptor (beta chain) was recorded in a study of CD8+CD57+ T cells in acquired aplastic anemia. Study summary: Quantities of DNA derived from sorted CD4+ and CD8+ cells averaged roughly 3 ug.

All sequencing subjects had displayed CD8+CD57+ cell expansion on flow cytometry. Each of the patients presented with severe acquired aplastic anemia. Investigators profiled TCR beta VDJ and CDR3 from genomic DNA template. TCRdb itself ran the reads through MiXCR, one entry per CDR3 protein. The sample holds 50,000 to 65,000 distinct CDR3 sequences, around 50% seen once. The CDR3 spans 15 residues. Per germline, CDR1 SGDLS and CDR2 YYNGEE. V shed 0 bases and J shed 5 bases, with 14 bases lying between them. This clonotype was detected ten times or more. The antigen is not known. Study-level points and caveats: Patients and controls shared over 25 CD8+ CDR3 sequences, highly expressed in patients.

Sample: sorted CD4+, CD8+, or CD8+CD57+ T cells (not recorded which) from PBMCs. The sequence was obtained from a human donor with aplastic anemia. This chain connects TRBV9 to TRBJ2-5, with a tentative D call TRBD1 (6 bases). In nucleotides, the CDR3 is TGTGCCAGCAGCGTAGAAGCAGGGGCCTGGGAGACCCAGTACTTC. It codes for CASSVEAGAWETQYF.